The next 5 T cell receptor beta chains were all read from a single sample in a study of blood T cell repertoires in COVID-19. The repertoire was sequenced with immunoSEQ multiplex PCR; TCRdb's copy has only in-frame clones and lacks some. The top ten hold about 20% of the sample, which has some 180,000 clones, less than 90% seen once. The sample was peripheral blood. The origin of the receptors is a man aged 65-85 years with active or convalescent COVID-19.

The chain employs TRBV24-1 and TRBJ2-3; tentative D call: TRBD2 (6 bases). The CDR3 consists of 15 residues. Germline-derived CDR1 and CDR2 are KGHDR and SFDVKD. Trimming pared 4 bases from V and 5 bases from J, leaving 15 bases between. In DNA, the CDR3 is TGTGCCACCAGTGACCCCGACCGGAGGGAAGATACGCAGTATTTT. Its translation is CATSDPDRREDTQYF.

The chain uses TRBV19 and TRBJ1-2; unclear D gene. CDR1 LNHDA and CDR2 SQIVND come from the germline V gene (reference sequence). V was shortened by 11 bases and J by 2 bases, with 12 bases between the two germline ends. CDR3 size: 12 residues. Here the CDR3 DNA reads TGTGCCGCCCTTGGCGGCAACTATGGCTACACCTTC. It yields the protein CAALGGNYGYTF. Filled out from reference TRBV19 and TRBJ1-2, the complete variable domain reads DGGITQSPKYLFRKEGQNVTLSCEQNLNHDAMYWYRQDPGQGLRLIYYSQIVNDFQKGDIAEGYSVSREKKESFPLTVTSAQKNPTAFYLCAALGGNYGYTFGSGTRLTVV.

This clone occurred once. The V call is TRBV5-1, the J call TRBJ2-1, with 10 bases aligning to TRBD2. CDR3 size: 15 residues. Trimming cost V 3 bases and J 5 bases; bases outside gene matches: 5. The germline CDR1 and CDR2 sequences are SGHRS and YFSETQ. CDR3 region: CASSSRLAGHNEQFF. Here the CDR3 DNA reads TGCGCCAGCAGCTCCAGACTAGCGGGTCACAATGAGCAGTTCTTC.

DNA for the CDR3: TGCGCCAGCAGCCCCGGGTCGGGACAGACGAACACTGAAGCTTTCTTT. Amino acids: CASSPGSGQTNTEAFF. The chain is built from TRBV4-1 and TRBJ1-1; 7 nucleotides line up with TRBD1. Germline V lookup: CDR1 MGHRA, CDR2 YSYEKL. This CDR3 has 16 amino acids. V lost 4 bases, J lost 1 base, and 9 bases stayed unmatched.

This clone was observed a few times. The chain is built from TRBV6-5 and TRBJ1-2; 7 nucleotides align to TRBD1. The junction had 11 bases not matched to a gene; V was cut back by 6 bases and J by 4 bases. The CDR3 covers 15 residues. The germline V gene encodes CDR1 MNHEY and CDR2 SVGAGI. CDR3 DNA sequence: TGTGCCAGCAGGCCCGACAGGGCGGGGAGCTATGGCTACACCTTC. This gives the protein CASRPDRAGSYGYTF.